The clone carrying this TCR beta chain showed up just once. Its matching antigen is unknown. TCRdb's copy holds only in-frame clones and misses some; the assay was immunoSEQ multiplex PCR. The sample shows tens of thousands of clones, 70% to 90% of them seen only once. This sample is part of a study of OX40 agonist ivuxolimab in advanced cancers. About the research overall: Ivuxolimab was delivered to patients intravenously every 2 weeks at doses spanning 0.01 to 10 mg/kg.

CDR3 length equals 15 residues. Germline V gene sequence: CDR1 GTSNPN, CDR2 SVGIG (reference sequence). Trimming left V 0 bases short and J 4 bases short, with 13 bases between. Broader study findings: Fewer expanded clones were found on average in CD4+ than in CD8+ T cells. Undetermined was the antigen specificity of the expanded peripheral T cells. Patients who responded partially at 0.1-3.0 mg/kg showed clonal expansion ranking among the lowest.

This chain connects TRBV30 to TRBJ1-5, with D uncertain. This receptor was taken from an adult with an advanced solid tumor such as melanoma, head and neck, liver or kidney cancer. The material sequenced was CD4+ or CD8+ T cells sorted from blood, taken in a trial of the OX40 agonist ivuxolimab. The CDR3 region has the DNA TGTGCCTGGAGTGTACCGTATCTGCTGAATCAGCCCCAGCATTTT. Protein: CAWSVPYLLNQPQHF.